These 28 T cell receptor beta chains were sequenced from one sample in a study of cytomegalovirus exposure and HLA in healthy donors. Primers: 60 Vbeta forward and 13 Jbeta reverse. The repertoire was sequenced with immunoSEQ multiplex PCR; TCRdb's copy has only in-frame clones and lacks some. The table records 100,000 to 150,000 clones, over 65% of them present only once. Sequencing input: PBMCs. The receptors stem from a woman in her 40s in good health and CMV-seronegative.

This rearrangement joins TRBV6-6 to TRBJ1-6; D ambiguous. V gave up 11 bases and J gave up 8 bases, with 16 bases separating them. CDR1 is MNHNY, CDR2 SVGAGI, per germline (reference sequence). This CDR3 region has 13 residues. DNA for the CDR3: TGTGCCGTTTACGAGGGCCTCCATTCACCCCTCCACTTT. Protein product: CAVYEGLHSPLHF.

This clone was detected a few times. The chain carries TRBV7-2 and TRBJ2-7; TRBD2 matches 7 bases. V was pared by 3 bases and J by 3 bases, with 5 bases of the junction left unmatched. The CDR3 extends over 14 amino acids. In germline, CDR1 is SGHTA, CDR2 FQGNSA. CDR3 amino acids: CASSLGTMGYEQYF. In nucleotides, the CDR3 is TGTGCCAGCAGCTTGGGGACTATGGGCTACGAGCAGTACTTC. The full variable domain, with the rest looked up from reference TRBV7-2 and TRBJ2-7, is GAGVSQSPSNKVTEKGKDVELRCDPISGHTALYWYRQSLGQGLEFLIYFQGNSAPDKSGLPSDRFSAERTGGSVSTLTIQRTQQEDSAVYLCASSLGTMGYEQYFGPGTRLTVT.

The chain combines TRBV28 with TRBJ1-1; D may be TRBD1 (5 bases). Germline lookup yields CDR1 MDHEN and CDR2 SYDVKM. This CDR3 comprises 12 residues. Trimming took off 4 bases at V and 7 bases at J, with 10 bases between the two ends. The CDR3 spells CASSSLGLEAFF. CDR3 nucleotide sequence: TGTGCCAGCAGTTCCCTGGGGCTTGAAGCTTTCTTT.

This chain joins TRBV29-1 and TRBJ2-5, with 7 positions matching TRBD1. Trimming took 8 bases from V and 4 from J; bases not matched to a gene: 4. CDR3 length: 11 amino acids. The V gene's germline CDR1 is SQVTM and CDR2 ANQGSEA. Written as DNA, the CDR3 is TGCAGCACGGGACAGTCAGAGACCCAGTACTTC. This codes for CSTGQSETQYF.

This rearrangement joins TRBV13 to TRBJ2-1; D may be TRBD2 (6 bases). Deletions cut 6 bases from V and 5 bases from J, with 32 bases between. The CDR3 consists of 20 residues. Germline values: CDR1 PRHDT, CDR2 FYEKMQ (reference sequence). The CDR3 protein is CASSSEPWGPGRRGNNEQFF. The DNA for the CDR3 is TGTGCCAGCAGTTCAGAACCCTGGGGCCCCGGGCGGCGGGGAAACAATGAGCAGTTCTTC.

This clone is a singleton in its sample. This chain connects TRBV2 to TRBJ2-2, with no clear D. Germline V gene data show CDR1 as SNHLY and CDR2 as FYNNEI. This CDR3 comprises 11 residues. The V end was cut by 2 bases, the J end by 8 bases, with 3 bases between. This CDR3 is CASSEPGELFF. The CDR3 DNA reads TGTGCCAGCAGTGAACCGGGGGAGCTGTTTTTT.

This rearrangement joins TRBV28 to TRBJ1-1; D perhaps matches TRBD1 (5 bases). From germline, CDR1 is MDHEN and CDR2 SYDVKM. The V end was cut by 2 bases, the J end by 11 bases, with 21 bases between. This CDR3 has 15 amino acids. The chain's CDR3 is CASSLVKRGRGRAFF. The CDR3 DNA reads TGTGCCAGCAGTTTAGTAAAGCGGGGGAGGGGCCGTGCTTTCTTT.

Only a few counts were recorded for this clone. This chain connects TRBV6-1 to TRBJ2-7, with D maybe TRBD1 (7 bases). Looked up from germline, CDR1 is MNHNS and CDR2 is SASEGT. The CDR3 is 15 amino acids. Trimming removed 6 bases at V and 5 bases at J, with 20 bases between. This CDR3 reads CASSPSAGQYHEQYF. Written as DNA, the CDR3 is TGTGCCAGCAGCCCCTCGGCGGGACAGTACCACGAGCAGTACTTC.

The chain recombines TRBV5-1 with TRBJ1-2; tentative D call: TRBD1 (5 bases). V lost 0 bases and J 8 bases, leaving 17 bases between the germline ends. CDR1 is SGHRS and CDR2 is YFSETQ in the germline V gene. CDR3 size: 15 residues. The CDR3 loop reads CASSLEPERQWGYTF. DNA for the CDR3: TGCGCCAGCAGCTTGGAGCCGGAGAGACAGTGGGGCTACACCTTC. Supplemented by reference TRBV5-1 and TRBJ1-2, the full variable domain reads KAGVTQTPRYLIKTRGQQVTLSCSPISGHRSVSWYQQTPGQGLQFLFEYFSETQRNKGNFPGRFSGRQFSNSRSEMNVSTLELGDSALYLCASSLEPERQWGYTFGSGTRLTVV.

This chain uses TRBV2 with TRBJ2-7; tentative D call: TRBD2 (5 bases). Germline V lookup: CDR1 SNHLY, CDR2 FYNNEI. Trimming pared 1 base from V and 6 bases from J, leaving 10 bases between. This CDR3 contains 13 residues. The CDR3 DNA follows: TGTGCCAGCAGTGAAGAGACTATCGGCGAGCAGTACTTC. Translating gives CASSEETIGEQYF. The full variable domain, in which reference TRBV2 and TRBJ2-7 provide the parts outside the CDR3, is EPEVTQTPSHQVTQMGQEVILRCVPISNHLYFYWYRQILGQKVEFLVSFYNNEISEKSEIFDDQFSVERPDGSNFTLKIRSTKLEDSAMYFCASSEETIGEQYFGPGTRLTVT.

This chain joins TRBV6-4 and TRBJ2-1; TRBD1 is a possible D gene (6 bases). Trimming removed 6 bases from V and 3 bases from J, with 15 bases in between. The V gene's germline CDR1 is MRHNA and CDR2 SNTAGT. CDR3 length equals 15 residues. Here the CDR3 DNA reads TGTGCCAGCAGAGCCACAGGGTGGGACTACAATGAGCAGTTCTTC. Its translation is CASRATGWDYNEQFF.

The chain employs TRBV5-1 and TRBJ1-2, with D unclear. CDR1 and CDR2 (germline): SGHRS, YFSETQ. This CDR3 spans 15 amino acids. The V and J ends lost 2 bases and 4 bases respectively, with 15 bases between them. CDR3: CASSLHTDIPYGYTF. The CDR3 DNA reads TGCGCCAGCAGCTTACACACAGACATCCCCTATGGCTACACCTTC. The full variable domain, completed using reference TRBV5-1 and TRBJ1-2, is KAGVTQTPRYLIKTRGQQVTLSCSPISGHRSVSWYQQTPGQGLQFLFEYFSETQRNKGNFPGRFSGRQFSNSRSEMNVSTLELGDSALYLCASSLHTDIPYGYTFGSGTRLTVV.

Worth noting for this clone: Mismatch with germline at one junction end may stem from a read error. The chain recombines TRBV7-9 with TRBJ1-4; a possible D gene is TRBD1 (5 bases). Germline loops: CDR1 SEHNR, CDR2 FQNEAQ (reference sequence). The CDR3 has 13 amino acids. CDR3 DNA: TGTTCCAGCAGCTTTCGCGGGGACGAAAAACTGTTTTTT. This sequence encodes CSSSFRGDEKLFF.

This clone was counted only a few times. The chain is built from TRBV6-5 and TRBJ2-7; 8 positions agree with TRBD1. Germline V gene data show CDR1 as MNHEY and CDR2 as SVGAGI. The CDR3 consists of 15 residues. V was clipped by 11 bases and J by 0 bases; unmatched bases: 12. The CDR3 DNA reads as TGTGCCCGCCCGAGGCCAACAGGGGGCTCCTACGAGCAGTACTTC. This encodes CARPRPTGGSYEQYF.

This chain links TRBV5-1 with TRBJ1-1; a weak D match, TRBD1 (5 bases). V was trimmed by 0 bases and J by 5 bases, leaving 14 bases between them. Germline V gives CDR1 SGHRS, CDR2 YFSETQ. The CDR3 totals 15 residues. DNA of the CDR3: TGCGCCAGCAGCTTGGTTGGGGGGGGGATGACTGAAGCTTTCTTT. Amino acids: CASSLVGGGMTEAFF.

By frequency in the sample, this clone is medium-sized (0.01 to 0.1%). The V call is TRBV5-6, the J call TRBJ2-7, with D hard to call. With 2 bases removed from V and 4 bases from J, the gap between germline ends came to 7 bases. CDR3 length equals 12 residues. Germline CDR1 and CDR2: SGHDT and YYEEEE. CDR3 coding DNA: TGTGCCAGCAGCTTCAATACTTACGAGCAGTACTTC. Its protein is CASSFNTYEQYF.

The chain carries TRBV4-3 and TRBJ2-3, with D uncertain. Germline V gene lookup returns CDR1 LGHNA and CDR2 YSLEER. Trimming stripped 7 bases from V and 4 bases from J, with 12 bases between. The CDR3 contains 13 residues. The CDR3 region is CASNSFPADTQYF. CDR3 nucleotides: TGCGCCAGCAACTCCTTCCCCGCAGATACGCAGTATTTT.

The rearrangement links TRBV5-1 to TRBJ2-5; weak D call: TRBD2 (5 bases). Germline-derived CDR1 and CDR2 are SGHRS and YFSETQ. V gave up 4 bases and J gave up 2 bases, with 12 bases separating them. The CDR3 sequence is 14 residues long. The CDR3 coding sequence is TGCGCCAGCAGCCCGGACTTTACTCAAGAGACCCAGTACTTC. This encodes CASSPDFTQETQYF.

This clone was seen once. The chain combines TRBV28 with TRBJ1-6; D gene uncertain. Trimming stripped 3 bases from V and 14 bases from J, with 14 bases between. The germline gives CDR1 MDHEN, CDR2 SYDVKM. The CDR3 has 13 amino acids. The CDR3 DNA is TGTGCCAGCAGTTTCAACAGTGAGAGTTCCCTCCACTTT. Amino acids: CASSFNSESSLHF.

As regards this clone: One junction end disagrees with the germline gene, perhaps due to a read error. This chain uses TRBV28 with TRBJ2-2, with D possibly matching TRBD1 (6 bases). Germline V CDR1 and CDR2: MDHEN, SYDVKM. The CDR3 sequence is 12 residues long. The CDR3 DNA reads TGTGCCAGCAGTTTTGGTGAGGACAGAACGTTTTTC. This encodes CASSFGEDRTFF.

Worth noting for this clone: The junction departs from germline at one end; a sequencing error may be responsible. This chain uses TRBV28 with TRBJ2-4, with TRBD2 matching over 7 bases. This CDR3 has 13 amino acids. Germline CDR1 MDHEN, CDR2 SYDVKM. CDR3 amino acids: CASGGESKNSQYF. CDR3 DNA: TGTGCCAGCGGGGGGGAAAGCAAAAACAGTCAGTACTTC.

The chain's CDR3 is CASPTPLSSTDTQYF. The CDR3 nucleotides read TGTGCCAGCCCTACCCCTTTATCTAGCACAGATACGCAGTATTTT. The chain carries TRBV28 and TRBJ2-3; D unresolved. This CDR3 is built from 15 residues. CDR1 and CDR2 from the germline V gene are MDHEN and SYDVKM. Trimming pared 8 bases from V and 0 bases from J, leaving 15 bases between. Drawing the rest from reference TRBV28 and TRBJ2-3, the complete variable domain is DVKVTQSSRYLVKRTGEKVFLECVQDMDHENMFWYRQDPGLGLRLIYFSYDVKMKEKGDIPEGYSVSREKKERFSLILESASTNQTSMYLCASPTPLSSTDTQYFGPGTRLTVL.

The V and J genes are TRBV6-5 and TRBJ2-5, with a tentative D call TRBD2 (6 bases). CDR1 and CDR2 (germline): MNHEY, SVGAGI. The germline V and J ends were trimmed by 8 bases and 2 bases, with 15 bases remaining between them. The length of the CDR3 is 14 residues. This chain's CDR3 is CASLSWDLQETQYF. CDR3 in DNA: TGTGCCAGCCTTTCTTGGGACTTACAAGAGACCCAGTACTTC.

The CDR3 sequence is CASSLKWPPGTEAFF. The CDR3 DNA reads TGTGCCAGTAGTCTTAAATGGCCCCCGGGCACTGAAGCTTTCTTT. The chain combines TRBV19 with TRBJ1-1; no clear D. Trimming removed 5 bases from V and 4 bases from J, with 17 bases in between. Germline values: CDR1 LNHDA, CDR2 SQIVND (reference sequence). This CDR3 is built from 15 residues.

This clone was recorded once. The chain has TRBV10-3 and TRBJ2-7; TRBD2 matches at 7 bases. J lost 6 bases, V lost 9 bases, and 2 bases had no gene match. The germline V gene has CDR1 ENHRY and CDR2 SYGVKD. The CDR3 covers 10 residues. The DNA of the CDR3 is TGTGCCATGGGCGGGGGCGAGCAGTACTTC. Its translation: CAMGGGEQYF.

The chain joins TRBV19 to TRBJ1-2; no clear D. Germline values: CDR1 LNHDA, CDR2 SQIVND (reference sequence). The CDR3 covers 13 residues. V gave up 10 bases and J gave up 4 bases, with 16 bases separating them. The CDR3 nucleotides read TGTGCCATCCCGATGGTGGCTGTCTATGGCTACACCTTC. As protein: CAIPMVAVYGYTF.

The J gene is TRBJ1-3, the V gene TRBV14; no reliable D call. Between the trimmed V and J ends, which lost 1 base and 0 bases, there was a span of 10 bases. CDR1 is SGHDN and CDR2 is FVKESK in the germline V gene. CDR3 size: 16 residues. The CDR3 here is CASSQVSGRSGNTIYF. CDR3 bases: TGTGCCAGCAGCCAAGTGTCAGGCCGCTCTGGAAACACCATATATTTT.

In its sample, this clone was seen a few times. The rearrangement links TRBV5-1 to TRBJ2-7, with D possibly matching TRBD1 (5 bases). The ends were cut back, 2 bases at V and 3 bases at J, with 9 bases in the middle. Germline CDR1 SGHRS, CDR2 YFSETQ. CDR3 length: 13 amino acids. In nucleotides, the CDR3 is TGCGCCAGCAGCTTAGACAGCTACTACGAGCAGTACTTC. As protein: CASSLDSYYEQYF.